The rows below give T cell receptor beta chains drawn from one sample of a study of Ad26.COV2.S vaccination and SARS-CoV-2 variants. Some clones are missing from TCRdb's copy, which holds only in-frame ones; the method was immunoSEQ multiplex PCR. The sample gives around 450,000 clones, 75% to 90% of which show up once; 2.5% is in the top ten. The specimen was peripheral blood, collected in a trial of Ad26.COV2.S vaccine versus placebo. The receptors come from a person between 18 and 60 years old who received the Ad26.COV2.S COVID-19 vaccine or a placebo. CDR3s include the opening cysteine and the closing phenylalanine or tryptophan. A D gene is named only where the DNA matches it firmly. Size is stated for part of the rows, as once, few or many counts, or as a class when the clone is expanded.

D gene	J gene	V gene	CDR3 length	clone size	CDR3 protein	CDR3 DNA
-	TRBJ2-4	TRBV4-1	15	-	CASSQRGLAKNIQYF	TGCGCCAGCAGCCAACGCGGGTTAGCCAAAAACATTCAGTACTTC
-	TRBJ1-1	TRBV9	14	-	CASSVAPMNTEAFF	TGTGCCAGCAGCGTGGCACCCATGAACACTGAAGCTTTCTTT
TRBD1	TRBJ1-4	TRBV6-5	14	-	CASSRQGEVEKLFF	TGTGCCAGCAGTCGACAGGGGGAAGTAGAAAAACTGTTTTTT
-	TRBJ1-2	TRBV6-5	15	-	CASSSRQVFDYGYTF	TGTGCCAGCAGCTCCCGGCAGGTTTTTGACTATGGCTACACCTTC
-	TRBJ2-3	TRBV9	18	-	CASSVGLQKGAYTDTQYF	TGTGCCAGCAGCGTAGGACTTCAGAAAGGGGCCTACACAGATACGCAGTATTTT
-	TRBJ1-2	TRBV27	13	-	CASSLRPNYGYTF	TGTGCCAGCAGTTTACGACCCAACTATGGCTACACCTTC
-	TRBJ2-5	TRBV18	13	-	CASSQPSQETQYF	TGTGCCAGCTCACAGCCCTCCCAAGAGACCCAGTACTTC
TRBD1	TRBJ2-6	TRBV18	14	-	CASSEQGNSNVLTF	TGTGCCAGCTCAGAACAGGGGAACTCCAACGTCCTGACTTTC
-	TRBJ1-5	TRBV14	16	-	CASSQGGDRGVSPQHF	TGTGCCAGCAGCCAAGGGGGAGATAGAGGGGTCAGCCCCCAGCATTTT
-	TRBJ1-2	TRBV18	12	-	CASSPDNYGYTF	TGTGCCAGCTCACCTGATAACTATGGCTACACCTTC
-	TRBJ2-2	TRBV4-1	16	-	CASSLFAGPNTGELFF	TGCGCCAGCAGCCTGTTTGCGGGGCCCAACACCGGGGAGCTGTTTTTT
TRBD2	TRBJ2-7	TRBV7-2	16	few	CASSRFQGGVRNEQYF	TGTGCCAGCAGCCGTTTCCAGGGAGGGGTGAGGAACGAGCAGTACTTC
-	TRBJ1-1	TRBV12-3/TRBV12-4	11	once	CASSLGLEAFF	TGTGCCAGCAGTTTAGGTCTTGAAGCTTTCTTT
TRBD2	TRBJ2-1	TRBV29-1	17	-	CSAEPTSGRRSYNEQFF	TGCAGCGCTGAACCGACTAGCGGGAGGAGGTCCTACAATGAGCAGTTCTTC
-	TRBJ2-5	TRBV6-6	13	-	CASSYLYLETQYF	TGTGCCAGCAGTTACTTGTATCTCGAGACCCAGTACTTC
-	TRBJ2-2	TRBV5-1	16	-	CASSLAWAGSAGELFF	TGCGCCAGCAGCTTGGCCTGGGCGGGGTCGGCCGGGGAGCTGTTTTTT
-	TRBJ1-1	TRBV11-3	14	-	CASSFGTLNTEAFF	TGTGCCAGCAGCTTTGGGACACTGAACACTGAAGCTTTCTTT
TRBD1	TRBJ1-6	TRBV4-2	17	-	CASSQDWHRGARSPLHF	TGTGCCAGCAGCCAAGATTGGCACAGGGGGGCACGATCACCCCTCCACTTT
-	TRBJ2-7	TRBV6-2/TRBV6-3	16	-	CASSYSLRGLSYEQYF	TGTGCCAGCAGTTACTCTCTAAGGGGTCTTTCCTACGAGCAGTACTTC
TRBD2	TRBJ2-2	TRBV29-1	17	once	CSVVRGYVGGPLGELFF	TGCAGCGTTGTGCGGGGGTATGTGGGAGGGCCGCTAGGGGAGCTGTTTTTT
-	TRBJ2-2	TRBV18	19	-	CASSPIFWAGPANTGELFF	TGTGCCAGCTCACCAATTTTCTGGGCGGGGCCCGCGAACACCGGGGAGCTGTTTTTT
TRBD1	TRBJ2-2	TRBV5-1	16	-	CASSPTGTGGTGELFF	TGCGCCAGCAGCCCTACGGGGACAGGTGGGACCGGGGAGCTGTTTTTT
-	TRBJ1-5	TRBV6-5	12	-	CASNRGREPQHF	TGTGCCAGCAATAGAGGGCGGGAGCCCCAGCATTTT